This T cell receptor (beta chain) was recorded in a study of beta chain features in type 1 diabetes. Study background: Regarding age, gender and cell yields, patients proved similar to healthy donors.

By way of CD45RO/CCR7/CD25/CD127/CD95/CD27, the CD4+ regulatory, stem cell-like memory, central memory and naive cells were sorted. Germline CDR1 SGHTA, CDR2 FQGTGA. The CDR3 sequence is 16 residues long. Germline trimming cut 0 bases from V and 8 bases from J; bases unmatched to any gene: 8. Sequencing targeted expressed TCRB transcripts, as all isolated RNA had been reverse transcribed. Method: immunoSEQ multiplex PCR; TCRdb's copy keeps in-frame clones and lacks some. The sample records fewer than 550,000 clones, roughly an eighth being singletons. The receptor's source is a woman aged 18-29 years in good health. V and J are TRBV7-3 and TRBJ2-1, with TRBD2 identical over 9 bases. The sample was naive CD4+ T cells from blood. The CDR3 nucleotides read TGTGCCAGCAGCTTAACTCCGGAACTAGCGGGTTATGAGCAGTTCTTC. It translates to CASSLTPELAGYEQFF.